The next 17 T cell receptor beta chains were all read from a single sample in a study of OX40 agonist ivuxolimab in advanced cancers. Library preparation used the immunoSEQ multiplex PCR assay. The clones in this table, taken by TCRdb from immuneACCESS, are in-frame only. Not every clone is retained; where verified, under half of the shortfall comes from an unresolved V gene, and the cause of the rest is unknown. This sample lists 50,000 to 65,000 clones; around nine tenths were detected once. Together, the top ten hold approximately 0.76% of the sample. Here the sequenced sample was CD4+ or CD8+ T cells sorted from blood, taken in a trial of the OX40 agonist ivuxolimab. The receptors originated from an adult with an advanced solid tumor such as melanoma, head and neck, liver or kidney cancer.

The V call is TRBV18, the J call TRBJ2-5; 9 bases are a match to TRBD1. J lost 5 bases, V lost 0 bases, and 1 base had no gene match. CDR3 size: 14 residues. Germline loops: CDR1 KGHSH, CDR2 LQKENI. CDR3 in DNA: TGTGCCAGCTCACCACCGGGGACAGGGGAGACCCAGTACTTC. This codes for CASSPPGTGETQYF.

The CDR3 DNA is TGCAGCGTTGATGTAGGACGGGAGGGAAAAGCTTTCTTT. Translation gives CSVDVGREGKAFF. The chain joins TRBV29-1 to TRBJ1-1; D not resolved. The CDR3 consists of 13 residues. Per germline, CDR1 SQVTM and CDR2 ANQGSEA. The V end lost 3 bases, the J end lost 9 bases, and 17 bases lay between the germline ends.

This chain joins TRBV29-1 and TRBJ2-1; 11 bases fit TRBD1. This CDR3 is built from 15 residues. Per germline, CDR1 SQVTM and CDR2 ANQGSEA. V lost 2 bases, J lost 6 bases, and 6 bases stayed unmatched. CDR3 sequence (DNA): TGCAGCGTTGAATTGTTGGGACAGGGGGTCAATGAGCAGTTCTTC. Translation: CSVELLGQGVNEQFF.

The chain joins TRBV25-1 to TRBJ2-3; 13 bases align to TRBD2. CDR1 is MGHDK, CDR2 SYGVNS, per germline. The CDR3 sequence is 17 residues long. V was clipped by 0 bases and J by 5 bases; unmatched bases: 5. CDR3 in DNA: TGTGCCAGCAGTGAATATAGGGGGACTAGCGGGGTAGATACGCAGTATTTT. Encoded protein: CASSEYRGTSGVDTQYF.

The genes are TRBV28 and TRBJ2-5; TRBD2 might be the D (6 bases). This CDR3 has 14 residues. The germline V and J ends were trimmed by 4 bases and 1 base, with 10 bases remaining between them. CDR1 is MDHEN and CDR2 is SYDVKM in the germline V gene. The CDR3 DNA follows: TGTGCCAGCAGTTCGACTAGTCCCCAAGAGACCCAGTACTTC. Amino acid sequence: CASSSTSPQETQYF.

The chain has TRBV30 and TRBJ1-2; D gene unclear. V lost 0 bases, J lost 4 bases, and 12 bases lay in between. The CDR3 has 14 amino acids. CDR1 is GTSNPN, CDR2 SVGIG, per germline (reference sequence). CDR3 amino acids: CAWSVGSGAYGYTF. The CDR3 DNA reads as TGTGCCTGGAGTGTAGGTTCCGGAGCCTATGGCTACACCTTC.

The CDR3 DNA reads as TGTGCCATCAGCGGGACAGGGGATGAGCAGTTCTTC. Its translation is CAISGTGDEQFF. V gene TRBV10-3 combines with J gene TRBJ2-1; 10 nucleotides line up with TRBD1. The V segment lost 6 bases and the J segment 8 bases; nucleotides outside the gene matches: 1. This CDR3 comprises 12 residues. Germline-derived CDR1 and CDR2 are ENHRY and SYGVKD.

The chain employs TRBV28 and TRBJ1-1; a weak D match, TRBD1 (6 bases). Germline CDR1 MDHEN, CDR2 SYDVKM. Trimming shortened V by 4 bases and J by 2 bases, and 8 bases separated the two germline ends. The CDR3 extends over 13 amino acids. CDR3 nucleotide sequence: TGTGCCAGCAGTTGGGACACTAACACTGAAGCTTTCTTT. It encodes CASSWDTNTEAFF.

This sequence joins TRBV6-1 and TRBJ1-3; D is ambiguous. Trimming removed 10 bases at V and 4 bases at J, with 14 bases between. Germline-derived CDR1 and CDR2 are MNHNS and SASEGT. The CDR3 length is 13 residues. The CDR3 sequence: CAILTGPGNTIYF. In DNA form, the CDR3 reads TGTGCCATCCTTACCGGGCCAGGAAACACCATATATTTT.

The chain couples TRBV7-8 to TRBJ2-5, with a possible D match to TRBD1 (6 bases). This CDR3 has 16 residues. V was pared by 2 bases and J by 4 bases, with 17 bases between. Per the germline V gene, CDR1 is SGHVS and CDR2 is FQNEAQ. The CDR3 here is CASSLKGQGWGETQYF. Here the CDR3 DNA reads TGTGCCAGCAGCTTAAAAGGGCAGGGGTGGGGAGAGACCCAGTACTTC.

This clone occurred once. The chain has TRBV28 and TRBJ1-5, with D possibly TRBD1 on 5 matching bases. The CDR3 covers 17 residues. The V gene's germline CDR1 is MDHEN and CDR2 SYDVKM. V was trimmed by 3 bases and J by 0 bases, leaving 15 bases between them. CDR3 region: CASSFLGGENSNQPQHF. The DNA of the CDR3 is TGTGCCAGCAGTTTCCTCGGAGGGGAAAATAGCAATCAGCCCCAGCATTTT.

V gene TRBV6-1 combines with J gene TRBJ1-3, with TRBD1 as a possible D gene (5 bases). Germline values: CDR1 MNHNS, CDR2 SASEGT. The CDR3 contains 18 residues. V dropped 2 bases and J dropped 0 bases, with 17 bases sitting between them. This CDR3 is CASSESVVVGGSGNTIYF. CDR3 nucleotide sequence: TGTGCCAGCAGTGAATCCGTTGTTGTTGGGGGCTCTGGAAACACCATATATTTT.

The CDR3 region is CASSYSGQSGEKLFF. As DNA, the CDR3 is TGTGCCAGCAGTTACTCGGGGCAATCGGGGGAAAAACTGTTTTTT. This chain links TRBV6-5 with TRBJ1-4; weak D call: TRBD1 (5 bases). Germline CDR1 reads MNHEY; CDR2 reads SVGAGI. There are 15 residues in the CDR3. The ends were cut back, 0 bases at V and 8 bases at J, with 13 bases in the middle.

The genes are TRBV27 and TRBJ1-2, with D perhaps TRBD1 (5 bases). From germline, CDR1 is MNHEY and CDR2 SMNVEV (reference sequence). The CDR3 has 15 amino acids. V lost 6 bases to trimming and J lost 6 bases, with 20 bases between them. Written as DNA, the CDR3 is TGTGCCAGCAGCTCCCCAGGGATTGGAATAGATGGCTACACCTTC. Translation: CASSSPGIGIDGYTF.

This chain links TRBV19 with TRBJ1-1; weak D call: TRBD1 (6 bases). The germline V gene has CDR1 LNHDA and CDR2 SQIVND (reference sequence). V lost 0 bases to trimming and J lost 1 base, with 9 bases between them. This CDR3 is built from 15 residues. The chain's CDR3 is CASSIEGAGNTEAFF. CDR3 bases: TGTGCCAGTAGTATAGAGGGGGCGGGGAACACTGAAGCTTTCTTT. Combining the CDR3 with reference TRBV19 and TRBJ1-1 gives the whole variable domain DGGITQSPKYLFRKEGQNVTLSCEQNLNHDAMYWYRQDPGQGLRLIYYSQIVNDFQKGDIAEGYSVSREKKESFPLTVTSAQKNPTAFYLCASSIEGAGNTEAFFGQGTRLTVV.

The chain recombines TRBV6-5 with TRBJ1-2; tentatively, D is TRBD1 (6 bases). The V and J ends lost 6 bases and 4 bases respectively, with 12 bases between them. This CDR3 is 13 amino acids long. Germline CDR1 MNHEY, CDR2 SVGAGI. CDR3 amino acids: CASRDSQLYGYTF. DNA of the CDR3: TGTGCCAGCAGGGACAGCCAACTCTATGGCTACACCTTC.

The rearrangement joins TRBV5-1 to TRBJ1-1, with D possibly being TRBD1 (5 bases). Germline V gives CDR1 SGHRS, CDR2 YFSETQ. V was cut by 4 bases and J by 0 bases, with 10 bases left in between. This CDR3 comprises 14 residues. CDR3 nucleotides: TGCGCCAGCAGCCCTGGGACCGTGAACACTGAAGCTTTCTTT. This codes for CASSPGTVNTEAFF.